The 10 T cell receptor beta chains below all came from one sample that was sequenced in a study of spatial heterogeneity in lung cancer. Time point denoted: blood at routine non-recurrence follow-up after resection. TCRdb reanalysed the 5' RACE reads using MiXCR and keeps one entry per CDR3 protein. The table records about 87,000 distinct CDR3 sequences, just under 20% of them present only once. This material consisted of PBMCs, taken at follow-up. The receptor source for this set is a male donor with early-stage non-small cell lung cancer.

In its sample, this clonotype was seen many times. J is TRBJ2-2 and V is TRBV19, with 7 bases aligning to TRBD1. Germline V gene lookup returns CDR1 LNHDA and CDR2 SQIVND (reference sequence). V was pared by 3 bases and J by 5 bases, with 6 bases of the junction left unmatched. The CDR3 length is 15 residues. For the CDR3, the DNA is TGTGCCAGTAGTATTGGGACAGTAGGGACCGGGGAGCTGTTTTTT. It yields the protein CASSIGTVGTGELFF.

This clonotype was recorded a few times. V usage is TRBV4-1 and J usage is TRBJ1-4; D gene uncertain. V lost 0 bases and J lost 8, with 13 bases in between. This CDR3 has 15 residues. The germline gives CDR1 MGHRA, CDR2 YSYEKL. Here the CDR3 reads CASSQESRIGEKLFF. In DNA, the CDR3 is TGCGCCAGCAGCCAAGAAAGCAGGATCGGGGAAAAACTGTTTTTT.

The V and J genes are TRBV20-1 and TRBJ1-2; 7 bases are shared with TRBD1. Looked up from germline, CDR1 is DFQATT and CDR2 is SNEGSKA (reference sequence). Germline trimming cut 4 bases from V and 4 bases from J; bases unmatched to any gene: 12. The CDR3 sequence is 15 residues long. DNA for the CDR3: TGCAGTGCTACGTTACCGGGACAGAGGACCTATGGCTACACCTTC. Its translation is CSATLPGQRTYGYTF.

The chain carries TRBV3-1 and TRBJ1-1; D is ambiguous. Looked up from germline, CDR1 is LGHDT and CDR2 is YNNKEL (reference sequence). The CDR3 is made up of 17 amino acids. Trimming took 4 bases from V and 1 from J, leaving 19 bases between them. The CDR3 DNA is TGTGCCAGCAGCCCGAGGACTGCGAGGGTTCAGAACACTGAAGCTTTCTTT. Translating it yields CASSPRTARVQNTEAFF.

The V gene is TRBV19, the J gene TRBJ1-1; D ambiguous. Trimming took 3 bases from V and 0 from J, leaving 14 bases between them. Germline V gives CDR1 LNHDA, CDR2 SQIVND (reference sequence). The CDR3 contains 16 residues. In DNA form, the CDR3 reads TGTGCCAGTAGTATTGAGGGTACTGGTATGAACACTGAAGCTTTCTTT. It encodes CASSIEGTGMNTEAFF.

The chain couples TRBV6-1 to TRBJ1-5, with D perhaps matching TRBD1 (6 bases). The germline CDR1 and CDR2 sequences are MNHNS and SASEGT. This CDR3 comprises 15 residues. The germline V and J ends were trimmed by 6 bases and 0 bases, with 12 bases remaining between them. The CDR3 loop reads CASSPGQTSNQPQHF. The CDR3, as DNA: TGTGCCAGCAGCCCCGGACAGACTAGCAATCAGCCCCAGCATTTT.

This clonotype has a count of ten or more. The chain joins TRBV6-5 to TRBJ2-4; no reliable D call. Trimming removed 2 bases from V and 3 bases from J, with 17 bases in between. Germline V gene sequence: CDR1 MNHEY, CDR2 SVGAGI. The CDR3 consists of 17 residues. In DNA, the CDR3 is TGTGCCAGCAGTTACGAGCACCCTACGGGCGGCAAAAACATTCAGTACTTC. This sequence encodes CASSYEHPTGGKNIQYF.

The chain is built from TRBV11-3 and TRBJ2-5, with D tentatively TRBD2 (6 bases). Trimming took off 5 bases at V and 4 bases at J, with 17 bases between the two ends. The CDR3 totals 15 residues. Germline V gene data show CDR1 as SGHNT and CDR2 as YENEEA. DNA of the CDR3: TGTGCCAGCAGCCAGAAACTAGGGAGGCGAGAGACCCAGTACTTC. Residues: CASSQKLGRRETQYF.

The V gene is TRBV6-1, the J gene TRBJ1-5; 7 positions agree with TRBD1. Germline-derived CDR1 and CDR2 are MNHNS and SASEGT. Trimming cost V 3 bases and J 2 bases; bases outside gene matches: 10. The CDR3 runs 17 residues. The CDR3 is CASSEPQTGRRNQPQHF. In DNA form, the CDR3 reads TGTGCCAGCAGTGAGCCACAGACAGGGAGACGCAATCAGCCCCAGCATTTT.

The sample holds a few counts of this clonotype. The rearrangement joins TRBV7-2 to TRBJ2-3, with D hard to call. The CDR3 covers 14 residues. Trimming took 1 base from V and 6 from J, leaving 11 bases between them. Germline V gene sequence: CDR1 SGHTA, CDR2 FQGNSA. The CDR3 sequence is CASSLGRKGDTQYF. DNA for the CDR3: TGTGCCAGCAGCTTAGGCAGGAAAGGGGATACGCAGTATTTT.